This T cell receptor beta chain emerged from a study of Ad26.COV2.S vaccination and SARS-CoV-2 variants. Study as a whole: Trial arm assignment for the donor was COV1001 Ad26.COV2.S.

Treatment of the sample: some 20 received Ad26.COV2.S at low or high dose, single or two shots; 5 received placebo; per-sample allocation not given. All samples were drawn on day 63, counting from the first vaccine or placebo injection. Method: immunoSEQ multiplex PCR; TCRdb's copy keeps in-frame clones and lacks some. The sample shows a few hundred thousand clones, around nine tenths of them seen only once. Germline CDR1 and CDR2: SGHAT and FQNNGV. Trimming took 2 bases from V and 0 from J, leaving 10 bases between them. This CDR3 contains 16 residues. The rearrangement joins TRBV11-2 to TRBJ2-2, with a weak D call TRBD2 (5 bases). Sequencing was performed on peripheral blood, taken in a trial of Ad26.COV2.S vaccine versus placebo. The sequence was obtained from a person aged 18-60 years who received the Ad26.COV2.S COVID-19 vaccine or a placebo. DNA of the CDR3: TGTGCCAGCAGCTTAAGAGGGAGCCCGAACACCGGGGAGCTGTTTTTT. This encodes CASSLRGSPNTGELFF.